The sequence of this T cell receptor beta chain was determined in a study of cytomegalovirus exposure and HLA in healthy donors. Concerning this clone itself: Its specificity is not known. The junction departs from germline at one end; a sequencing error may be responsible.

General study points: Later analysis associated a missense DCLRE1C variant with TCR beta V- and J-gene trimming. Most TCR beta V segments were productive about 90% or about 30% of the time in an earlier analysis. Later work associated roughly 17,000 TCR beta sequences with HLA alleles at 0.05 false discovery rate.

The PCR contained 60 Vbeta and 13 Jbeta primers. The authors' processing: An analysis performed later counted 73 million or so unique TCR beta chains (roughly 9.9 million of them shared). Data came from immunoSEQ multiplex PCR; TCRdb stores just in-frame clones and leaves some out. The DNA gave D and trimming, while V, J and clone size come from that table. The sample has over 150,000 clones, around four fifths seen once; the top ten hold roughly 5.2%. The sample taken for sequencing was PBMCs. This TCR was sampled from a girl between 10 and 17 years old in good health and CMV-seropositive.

CDR3 sequence: CSSSLDTSLFYGYTF. The CDR3 nucleotides read TGTTCCAGCAGCCTGGACACCTCGCTCTTCTATGGCTACACCTTC. V gene TRBV7-9 combines with J gene TRBJ1-2, with D maybe TRBD1 (5 bases). From germline, CDR1 is SEHNR and CDR2 FQNEAQ (reference sequence). The CDR3 contains 15 residues. Drawing the rest from reference TRBV7-9 and TRBJ1-2, the complete variable domain is DTGVSQNPRHKITKRGQNVTFRCDPISEHNRLYWYRQTLGQGPEFLTYFQNEAQLEKSRLLSDRFSAERPKGSFSTLEIQRTEQGDSAMYLCSSSLDTSLFYGYTFGSGTRLTVV.